The sample holds a few counts of the clone carrying this T cell receptor beta chain. Antigen specificity is unknown. An Oncomine TCR Beta short-read assay was used to sequence the DNA from cultured CD4+ T cells. In TCRdb, the PCR reads were re-called with MiXCR into one record per CDR3 protein. The sample lists roughly 13,000 distinct CDR3 sequences; 55% to 65% were seen once. The sample belongs to a study of vaccination and CD4 T cells after COVID-19. This CDR3 has 14 amino acids. Deletions cut 1 base from V and 6 bases from J, with 10 bases between. Germline CDR1 and CDR2: MNHNS and SASEGT. Treatment described: approximately nine-day PBMC culture with coronavirus spike peptide pools or control peptides (ViraFEST assay). Peptide-pool expansion of antigen-specific T cells preceded TCR sequencing in ViraFEST.

The TCR originated in a human donor who had recovered from COVID-19. The chain uses TRBV6-1 and TRBJ1-5; a weak D match, TRBD1 (6 bases). Material for sequencing was CD4+ T cells from blood, cultured in vitro. The CDR3: CASSEEGGSQPQHF. CDR3 in DNA: TGTGCCAGCAGTGAAGAGGGGGGTAGTCAGCCCCAGCATTTT.